Following are 26 T cell receptor beta chains from one sample sequenced in a study of beta chain features in type 1 diabetes. Study observations and caveats: Significant though moderate, a shortening of TCRB CDR3s appeared in all four CD4+ subsets of Type 1 diabetes patients.

What these receptors recognize is not known. The entirety of the isolated RNA underwent reverse transcription, so expressed TCRB transcripts were sequenced. The assay was immunoSEQ multiplex PCR, and TCRdb's table has in-frame clones only and misses some. The sample has roughly 700,000 clones, 13% seen once. Specimen: naive CD4+ T cells from blood. These receptors were obtained from a man aged 18 to 30 with type 1 diabetes.

The rearrangement joins TRBV5-1 to TRBJ1-1, with TRBD1 identical over 9 bases. The V gene end was trimmed by 0 bases and the J gene end by 1 base; junction bases not matched to a gene: 10. CDR1 and CDR2 from the germline V gene are SGHRS and YFSETQ. CDR3 length: 18 residues. The CDR3 reads CASSLVPGTGTKNTEAFF. The CDR3 nucleotides are TGCGCCAGCAGCTTGGTTCCCGGGACAGGGACCAAGAACACTGAAGCTTTCTTT.

This clone occurred a few times. The identical CDR3 is also encoded by other nucleotide sequences in the sample. The chain is built from TRBV5-6 and TRBJ1-1; D gene unclear. V gave up 0 bases and J gave up 4 bases, with 1 base separating them. The germline V gene encodes CDR1 SGHDT and CDR2 YYEEEE. The CDR3 has 11 residues. The CDR3 loop reads CASSLGTEAFF. The CDR3, as DNA: TGTGCCAGCAGCTTGGGCACTGAAGCTTTCTTT.

This clone was observed a few times. V usage is TRBV7-9 and J usage is TRBJ1-6; no firm D call. This CDR3 is built from 14 residues. Trimming removed 1 base at V and 13 bases at J, with 14 bases between. Germline CDR1 is SEHNR and CDR2 is FQNEAQ (reference sequence). The CDR3 sequence: CASSLGISNAPLHF. DNA of the CDR3: TGTGCCAGCAGCTTAGGTATATCGAATGCGCCCCTCCACTTT.

The chain employs TRBV1 and TRBJ2-3; the table's TRBD2 call for D was not verified on the DNA. TRBV1 is a known pseudogene. CDR3 length: 13 residues. Here the CDR3 DNA reads TGCACCAGCAGCCAAGCTAGCACAGATACGCAGTATTTT. Residues: CTSSQASTDTQYF.

In this sample, this clone turned up a few times. Other DNA sequences of this sample code for an identical CDR3. The chain joins TRBV5-4 to TRBJ2-3, with TRBD2 identical over 12 bases. The CDR3 sequence is 14 residues long. J lost 9 bases, V lost 0 bases, and 2 bases had no gene match. Germline values: CDR1 SGHNT, CDR2 YYREEE (reference sequence). CDR3 in DNA: TGTGCCAGCAGCTTGGGACTAGCGGGAGACACGCAGTATTTT. As protein: CASSLGLAGDTQYF.

The table lists this clone with a few counts. J is TRBJ2-2 and V is TRBV7-2; D is unresolved. Trimming took off 3 bases at V and 0 bases at J, with 8 bases between the two ends. This CDR3 is built from 15 residues. Germline values: CDR1 SGHTA, CDR2 FQGNSA. The DNA for the CDR3 is TGTGCCAGCAGCTTGTCGCTTCCGAACACCGGGGAGCTGTTTTTT. As protein: CASSLSLPNTGELFF. Full variable domain (rest looked up from reference TRBV7-2 and TRBJ2-2): GAGVSQSPSNKVTEKGKDVELRCDPISGHTALYWYRQSLGQGLEFLIYFQGNSAPDKSGLPSDRFSAERTGGSVSTLTIQRTQQEDSAVYLCASSLSLPNTGELFFGEGSRLTVL.

This clone was seen only a few times. The V and J genes are TRBV29-1 and TRBJ1-2, with D perhaps TRBD1 (5 bases). The CDR3 totals 14 residues. Looked up from germline, CDR1 is SQVTM and CDR2 is ANQGSEA. The V and J ends lost 6 bases and 4 bases respectively, with 18 bases between them. Here the CDR3 reads CSVHDRGPGYGYTF. In DNA form, the CDR3 reads TGCAGCGTACACGACCGGGGCCCGGGCTATGGCTACACCTTC.

In nucleotides, the CDR3 is TGTGCTATTGCGAGGGCCACCACAGATACGCAGTATTTT. This encodes CAIARATTDTQYF. V and J are TRBV16 and TRBJ2-3; tentatively, D is TRBD2 (5 bases). The length of the CDR3 is 13 residues. Germline-derived CDR1 and CDR2 are KGHSY and FQNENV. Using reference TRBV16 and TRBJ2-3 for the parts outside the CDR3, the full variable domain is GEEVAQTPKHLVRGEGQKAKLYCAPIKGHSYVFWYQQVLKNEFKFLISFQNENVFDETGMPKERFSAKCLPNSPCSLEIQATKLEDSAVYFCAIARATTDTQYFGPGTRLTVL.

This clone was seen only a few times. This chain uses TRBV30 with TRBJ2-1; D is ambiguous. The CDR3 sequence is 11 residues long. Germline V gene sequence: CDR1 GTSNPN, CDR2 SVGIG (reference sequence). Trimming left V 0 bases short and J 10 bases short, with 7 bases between. DNA for the CDR3: TGTGCCTGGAGTGTAGCCGCCGAGCAGTTCTTC. Its translation: CAWSVAAEQFF.

The chain couples TRBV4-1 to TRBJ1-4; TRBD1 agrees at 11 bases. The germline V gene encodes CDR1 MGHRA and CDR2 YSYEKL. J gave up 8 bases and V 4 bases, and 9 bases lay outside the gene matches. The CDR3 has 16 residues. The CDR3 region has the DNA TGCGCCAGCAGCCCCGTAGGACAGGGGGCAGGGGAAAAACTGTTTTTT. This sequence encodes CASSPVGQGAGEKLFF.

About this clone itself: In the same sample, other DNA sequences code for this CDR3. The CDR3 DNA sequence: TGCGCCAGCAGCTTGGTAGGATTGAACACTGAAGCTTTCTTT. Its translation is CASSLVGLNTEAFF. The rearrangement joins TRBV5-1 to TRBJ1-1; the D is unclear. With 0 bases removed from V and 0 bases from J, the gap between germline ends came to 6 bases. Germline V gene sequence: CDR1 SGHRS, CDR2 YFSETQ. The CDR3 totals 14 residues.

This chain joins TRBV27 and TRBJ2-3; no clear D. CDR3 length: 13 residues. Germline loops: CDR1 MNHEY, CDR2 SMNVEV (reference sequence). The V end was cut by 2 bases, the J end by 0 bases, with 3 bases between. The CDR3, as DNA: TGTGCCAGCAGTTTAGGCAGCACAGATACGCAGTATTTT. It codes for CASSLGSTDTQYF.

This clone has more than one count but fewer than ten. V gene TRBV6-5 combines with J gene TRBJ1-4; the match to TRBD1 covers 7 bases. Per germline, CDR1 MNHEY and CDR2 SVGAGI. J lost 2 bases, V lost 5 bases, and 2 bases had no gene match. The CDR3 is made up of 14 amino acids. In DNA, the CDR3 is TGTGCCAGCAGTCCAGGGGGTACTAATGAAAAACTGTTTTTT. It encodes CASSPGGTNEKLFF.

This chain joins TRBV28 and TRBJ1-3; weak D call: TRBD1 (6 bases). Germline CDR1 MDHEN, CDR2 SYDVKM. This CDR3 spans 16 amino acids. V shed 2 bases and J shed 0 bases, with 11 bases lying between them. CDR3 nucleotide sequence: TGTGCCAGCAGTTTAGCAGGGGTCGGCTCTGGAAACACCATATATTTT. Translating it yields CASSLAGVGSGNTIYF.

The chain recombines TRBV19 with TRBJ2-1; 8 positions match TRBD2. Germline CDR1 and CDR2: LNHDA and SQIVND (reference sequence). This CDR3 is built from 15 residues. J lost 7 bases, V lost 7 bases, and 12 bases had no gene match. CDR3 amino acids: CASTTSGGPLNEQFF. Written as DNA, the CDR3 is TGTGCCAGTACCACCAGCGGGGGCCCCCTGAATGAGCAGTTCTTC.

The gene calls are TRBV9 and TRBJ2-3; possible D gene TRBD2, 7 bases. The V gene lost 4 bases and the J gene lost 5 bases, with 17 bases spanning the gap. In germline, CDR1 is SGDLS, CDR2 YYNGEE. This CDR3 is built from 15 residues. The CDR3 loop reads CASSSHRGAGDTQYF. The CDR3 nucleotides are TGTGCCAGCAGCTCCCACCGGGGGGCCGGAGATACGCAGTATTTT.

This clone has a handful of counts. V and J are TRBV7-9 and TRBJ1-1; D is unclear. V lost 3 bases, J lost 4 bases, and 9 bases lay in between. CDR3 size: 13 residues. Germline CDR1 is SEHNR and CDR2 is FQNEAQ (reference sequence). The CDR3 reads CASSLNVATEAFF. The CDR3, as DNA: TGTGCCAGCAGCTTGAATGTGGCCACTGAAGCTTTCTTT.

The chain links TRBV10-2 to TRBJ1-2, with TRBD1 identical over 8 bases. CDR3 length equals 14 residues. The germline gives CDR1 WSHSY, CDR2 SAAADI. The V segment lost 4 bases and the J segment 2 bases; nucleotides outside the gene matches: 3. The CDR3 is CASSGRTGNYGYTF. CDR3 sequence (DNA): TGCGCCAGCAGTGGGAGGACAGGGAACTATGGCTACACCTTC.

CDR3 loop: CSVEDKDRSRSYTF. CDR3 DNA: TGCAGCGTTGAAGATAAGGACAGATCTCGAAGCTACACCTTC. This chain uses TRBV29-1 with TRBJ1-2; D may be TRBD1 (6 bases). Germline lookup yields CDR1 SQVTM and CDR2 ANQGSEA. The CDR3 is 14 amino acids. V shed 0 bases and J shed 9 bases, with 17 bases lying between them.

The chain links TRBV28 to TRBJ1-1; tentatively, D is TRBD1 (5 bases). Germline V gene sequence: CDR1 MDHEN, CDR2 SYDVKM. V was shortened by 6 bases and J by 4 bases, with 15 bases between the two germline ends. There are 14 residues in the CDR3. This CDR3 is CASSVTGQTTEAFF. Here the CDR3 DNA reads TGTGCCAGCAGCGTAACGGGGCAGACCACTGAAGCTTTCTTT.

This CDR3 reads CSVQKATLEQYF. In DNA form, the CDR3 reads TGCAGCGTTCAGAAGGCGACACTTGAGCAGTACTTC. This chain joins TRBV29-1 and TRBJ2-7; D is ambiguous. This CDR3 contains 12 residues. CDR1 is SQVTM and CDR2 is ANQGSEA in the germline V gene. V was cut by 5 bases and J by 7 bases, with 15 bases left in between.

This chain links TRBV14 with TRBJ1-1; D is ambiguous. CDR3 length: 12 amino acids. The germline V and J ends were trimmed by 3 bases and 3 bases, with 5 bases remaining between them. Germline CDR1 SGHDN, CDR2 FVKESK. The DNA for the CDR3 is TGTGCCAGCAGCCAGACATACACTGAAGCTTTCTTT. It encodes CASSQTYTEAFF.

This clone was detected only a few times. Compared with germline, one end of the junction differs, possibly owing to a read error. The rearrangement links TRBV14 to TRBJ2-7; D perhaps matches TRBD1 (5 bases). Germline CDR1 reads SGHDN; CDR2 reads FVKESK. This CDR3 comprises 15 residues. The CDR3 bases are TGTGCCAGCAGCCAAGCAACACAGGATCTCTACGGGCAGTACTTC. Its protein product is CASSQATQDLYGQYF.

This clone was seen more than once but under ten times. CDR3 in amino acids: CSVVGTPNPYEQYF. CDR3 bases: TGCAGCGTTGTCGGGACACCTAATCCCTACGAGCAGTACTTC. The J gene is TRBJ2-7, the V gene TRBV29-1; possibly TRBD1 for D (6 bases). Germline V gene data show CDR1 as SQVTM and CDR2 as ANQGSEA. The V end lost 4 bases, the J end lost 2 bases, and 15 bases lay between the germline ends. The CDR3 runs to 14 residues.

This clone was counted between two and nine times. This chain uses TRBV7-9 with TRBJ1-5; weak D call: TRBD1 (6 bases). Germline V gene data show CDR1 as SEHNR and CDR2 as FQNEAQ (reference sequence). This CDR3 spans 14 amino acids. Trimming left V 5 bases short and J 4 bases short, with 12 bases between. CDR3 region: CASSAGDTNQPQHF. CDR3 DNA: TGTGCCAGCAGCGCCGGGGACACAAATCAGCCCCAGCATTTT.

The rearrangement uses TRBV27 and TRBJ1-2, with 8 bases fitting TRBD1. CDR1 is MNHEY and CDR2 is SMNVEV in the germline V gene (reference sequence). The CDR3 spans 13 residues. V was pared by 8 bases and J by 0 bases, with 2 bases of the junction left unmatched. DNA for the CDR3: TGTGCCAGCTCGGACAGGGCTAACTATGGCTACACCTTC. Amino acid sequence: CASSDRANYGYTF.